This T cell receptor beta chain originates from a study of identical twins. Broader study findings: Findings came from cross-sectional statistics, without long-term follow-up of donors.

It was template switching that added a universal primer site, and there were unique molecular identifiers on the cDNA. TCRdb re-analysed the 5' RACE reads in MiXCR, keeping a single row per CDR3 protein. Among 1.5 million to 2 million distinct CDR3 sequences listed, roughly a third were seen once. Healthy Caucasian individuals made up all the donors. V was pared by 4 bases and J by 6 bases, with 10 bases between. The germline V gene has CDR1 MNHEY and CDR2 SMNVEV (reference sequence). The CDR3 extends over 12 amino acids. Regarding this clonotype: As yet, its antigen is unknown.

The TCR sequence derives from a newborn girl in good health. The chain is built from TRBV27 and TRBJ2-7; a possible D gene is TRBD1 (5 bases). Sequencing was carried out using cord blood. This chain's CDR3 is CASSYLQGEQYF. In nucleotides, the CDR3 is TGTGCCAGCAGTTACCTCCAGGGCGAGCAGTACTTC.